The TCR beta chain under discussion was sequenced for a study of blood T cells in healthy people across ages. The CDR3 is 17 amino acids. V gave up 4 bases and J gave up 4 bases; unmatched junction bases: 11. CDR1 and CDR2 from the germline V gene are SGHRS and YFSETQ. PCR was performed a second time for about 7 to 12 cycles using a sample-barcoded 5' primer and a J-beta primer mix. One entry per CDR3 protein results from TCRdb running MiXCR on the 5' RACE reads. The table includes around 650,000 distinct CDR3 sequences, about 30% detected once. The chain links TRBV5-1 to TRBJ1-1; 12 bases agree with TRBD1. The clonotype originates from a woman older than 75 in good health. Material for sequencing was blood. The DNA of the CDR3 is TGCGCCAGCAGCCCCTCGGGACAGGGGGCGCGGGGCACTGAAGCTTTCTTT. Amino acids: CASSPSGQGARGTEAFF. Looking up the rest from reference TRBV5-1 and TRBJ1-1 gives the full variable domain: KAGVTQTPRYLIKTRGQQVTLSCSPISGHRSVSWYQQTPGQGLQFLFEYFSETQRNKGNFPGRFSGRQFSNSRSEMNVSTLELGDSALYLCASSPSGQGARGTEAFFGQGTRLTVV.